This T cell receptor beta chain was identified in a study of identical twins. General study findings and limits: Reduced insertions were recorded for abundant cord blood beta clonotypes, with no such pattern in memory repertoires. Low generation probability was overrepresented in out-of-frame alpha sequences shared by twins.

The donor group consisted entirely of healthy Caucasians. Ten or more counts support this clonotype. Its antigen is not known. Template switching, a step in the protocol, added a universal primer site, and cDNA carried unique molecular identifiers. TCRdb re-called the 5' RACE reads through MiXCR, storing one row per CDR3 protein. The sample records 200,000 to 300,000 distinct CDR3 sequences, about 10% being singletons. This TCR derives from a man in his forties or fifties in good health. Sequencing was carried out using memory T cells sorted from blood.

The CDR3, as DNA: TGCGCCAGCAGCCAATTCTGGGACGGTAGCACAGATACGCAGTATTTT. Translated: CASSQFWDGSTDTQYF. This chain links TRBV4-1 with TRBJ2-3, with D perhaps assigned TRBD1 or TRBD2 (5 bases each). The CDR3 runs to 16 residues. Germline CDR1 MGHRA, CDR2 YSYEKL. V was clipped by 2 bases and J by 0 bases, with 12 bases between them.